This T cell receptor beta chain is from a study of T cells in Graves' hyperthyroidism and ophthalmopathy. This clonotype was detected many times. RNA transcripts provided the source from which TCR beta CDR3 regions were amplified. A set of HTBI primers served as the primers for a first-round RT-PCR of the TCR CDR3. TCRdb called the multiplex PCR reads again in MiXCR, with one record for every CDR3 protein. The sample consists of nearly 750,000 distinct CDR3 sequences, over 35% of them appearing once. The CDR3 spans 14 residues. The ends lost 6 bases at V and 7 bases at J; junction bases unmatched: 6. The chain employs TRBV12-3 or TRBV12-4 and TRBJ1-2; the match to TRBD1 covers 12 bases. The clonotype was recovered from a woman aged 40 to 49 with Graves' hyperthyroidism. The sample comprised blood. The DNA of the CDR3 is TGTGCCAGCAGCCTCCGGGACAGGGGGCTTGGCTACACCTTC. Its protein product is CASSLRDRGLGYTF.